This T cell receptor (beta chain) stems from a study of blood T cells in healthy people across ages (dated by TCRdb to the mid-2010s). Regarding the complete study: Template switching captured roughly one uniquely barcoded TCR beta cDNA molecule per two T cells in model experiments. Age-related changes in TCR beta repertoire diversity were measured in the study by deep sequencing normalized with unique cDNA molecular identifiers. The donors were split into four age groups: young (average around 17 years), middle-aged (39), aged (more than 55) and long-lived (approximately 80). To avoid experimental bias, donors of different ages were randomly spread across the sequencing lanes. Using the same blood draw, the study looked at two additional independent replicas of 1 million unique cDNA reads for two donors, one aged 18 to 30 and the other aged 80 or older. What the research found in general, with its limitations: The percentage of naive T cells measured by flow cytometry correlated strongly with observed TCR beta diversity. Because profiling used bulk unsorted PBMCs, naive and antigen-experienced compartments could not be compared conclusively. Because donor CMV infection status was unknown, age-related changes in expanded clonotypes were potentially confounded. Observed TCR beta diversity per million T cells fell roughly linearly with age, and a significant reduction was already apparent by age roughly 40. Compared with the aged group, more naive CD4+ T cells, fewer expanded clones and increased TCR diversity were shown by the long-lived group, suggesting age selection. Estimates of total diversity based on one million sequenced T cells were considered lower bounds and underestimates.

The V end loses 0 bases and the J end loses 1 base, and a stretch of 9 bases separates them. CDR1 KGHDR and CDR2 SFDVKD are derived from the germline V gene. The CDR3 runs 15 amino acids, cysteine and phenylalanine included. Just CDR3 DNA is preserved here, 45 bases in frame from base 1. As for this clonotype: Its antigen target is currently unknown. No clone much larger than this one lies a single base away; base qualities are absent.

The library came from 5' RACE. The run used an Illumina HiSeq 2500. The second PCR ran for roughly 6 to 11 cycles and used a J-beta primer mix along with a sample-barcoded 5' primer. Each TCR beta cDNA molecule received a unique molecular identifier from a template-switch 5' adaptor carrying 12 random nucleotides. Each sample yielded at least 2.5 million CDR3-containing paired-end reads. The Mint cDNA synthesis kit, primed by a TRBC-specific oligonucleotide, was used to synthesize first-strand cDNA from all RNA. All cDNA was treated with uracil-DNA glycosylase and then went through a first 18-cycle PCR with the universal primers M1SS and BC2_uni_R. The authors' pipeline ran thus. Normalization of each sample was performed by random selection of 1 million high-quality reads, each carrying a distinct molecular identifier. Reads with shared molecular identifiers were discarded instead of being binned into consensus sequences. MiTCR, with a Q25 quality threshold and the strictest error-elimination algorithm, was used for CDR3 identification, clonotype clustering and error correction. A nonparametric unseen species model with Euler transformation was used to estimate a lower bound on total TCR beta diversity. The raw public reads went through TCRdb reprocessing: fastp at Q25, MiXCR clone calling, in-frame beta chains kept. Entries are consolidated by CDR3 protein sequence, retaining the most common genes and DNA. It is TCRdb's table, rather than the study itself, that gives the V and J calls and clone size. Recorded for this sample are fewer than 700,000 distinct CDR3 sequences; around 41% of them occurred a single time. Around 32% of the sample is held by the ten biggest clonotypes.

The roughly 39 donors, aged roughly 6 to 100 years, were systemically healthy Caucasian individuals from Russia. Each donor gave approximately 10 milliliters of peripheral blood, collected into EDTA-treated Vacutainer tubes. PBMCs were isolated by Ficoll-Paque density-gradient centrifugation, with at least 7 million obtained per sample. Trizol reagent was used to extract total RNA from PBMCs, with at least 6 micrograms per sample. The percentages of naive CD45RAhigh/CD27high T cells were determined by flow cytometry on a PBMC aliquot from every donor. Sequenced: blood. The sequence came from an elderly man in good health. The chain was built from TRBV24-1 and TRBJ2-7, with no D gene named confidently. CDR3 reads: CATSDLGLSSYEQYF. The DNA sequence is TGTGCCACCAGTGATTTGGGGCTGAGTTCCTACGAGCAGTACTTC.